The clone carrying this T cell receptor beta chain has only a few counts. Its target is unknown. Amplification used 60 Vbeta primers and 13 Jbeta primers. Libraries were prepared by immunoSEQ multiplex PCR; TCRdb keeps only in-frame clonotypes and omits some of them. The table shows fewer than 150,000 clones, with 74% occurring only once. Germline V lookup: CDR1 MNHEY, CDR2 SVGAGI. This CDR3 contains 13 residues. The V gene lost 6 bases and the J gene lost 5 bases, with 8 bases spanning the gap. This record comes from a study of cytomegalovirus exposure and HLA in healthy donors. Whole-study results and caveats: Later analysis associated a missense DCLRE1C variant with TCR beta V- and J-gene trimming. Rare TCR sequences predominated, though certain public TCRs were found in many donors. Specificity for CMV antigens was confirmed in vitro for three of the CMV-associated chains. An analysis done earlier found most TCR beta V segments productive about 90% or about 30% of the time.

The source of this sequence is a woman in her fifties or sixties in good health and CMV-seropositive. Material for sequencing was PBMCs. The genes are TRBV6-5 and TRBJ1-6; D unclear. Here the CDR3 DNA reads TGTGCCAGCAGGGCGCGGGATAATTCACCCCTCCACTTT. Amino acids: CASRARDNSPLHF.